Below, 22 T cell receptor beta chains from the same sample are listed, as sequenced in a study of response to subunit inactivated influenza vaccine. MiXCR, applied by TCRdb to the RT-PCR reads, yields one record per CDR3 protein. Among about 240,000 distinct CDR3 sequences, more than 9% were seen once, and the ten largest hold over 6.5%. The input for sequencing was non-naive T cells sorted from PBMCs, taken approximately 15 days before vaccination. The receptors shown here come from a man between 45 and 60 years old who received an inactivated influenza vaccine.

This clonotype has more than one count but fewer than ten. J is TRBJ2-5 and V is TRBV7-9, with unresolved D. The CDR3 has 13 amino acids. CDR1 and CDR2 (germline): SEHNR, FQNEAQ (reference sequence). With 1 base removed from V and 7 bases from J, the gap between germline ends came to 10 bases. The CDR3 sequence is CASSLVGLGTQYF. CDR3 nucleotide sequence: TGTGCCAGCAGCTTAGTAGGGCTTGGGACCCAGTACTTC.

This chain uses TRBV10-3 with TRBJ1-2; perhaps TRBD1 as D (6 bases). The CDR3 runs 14 residues. Trimming removed 5 bases at V and 3 bases at J, with 13 bases between. CDR1 is ENHRY and CDR2 is SYGVKD in the germline V gene. The CDR3 nucleotides read TGTGCCATCAGTCCCCAGCACAGGGACTATGGCTACACCTTC. Translating it yields CAISPQHRDYGYTF.

This chain uses TRBV5-5 with TRBJ1-1; TRBD1 matches 7 bases. V lost 5 bases to trimming and J lost 5 bases; unmatched junction nucleotides: 9. CDR1 is SGHKS and CDR2 is YYEKEE in the germline V gene (reference sequence). The CDR3 runs 14 residues. CDR3 nucleotide sequence: TGTGCCAGCAGGGAGACAGGGCTAGGGACTGAAGCTTTCTTT. Encoded protein: CASRETGLGTEAFF.

As regards this clonotype: A read error may produce the germline difference seen at one junction end. The chain recombines TRBV5-1 with TRBJ2-1; 9 bases map to TRBD1. The CDR3 consists of 15 residues. Germline values: CDR1 SGHRS, CDR2 YFSETQ. This CDR3 reads CASNPGTGSYNELFF. The CDR3 bases are TGCGCCAGCAACCCCGGGACAGGGTCCTACAATGAGCTGTTCTTC.

This clonotype was observed at least ten times. V is TRBV7-9 and J is TRBJ2-7; 10 nucleotides match TRBD2. There are 15 residues in the CDR3. The junction had 9 bases not matched to a gene; V was cut back by 5 bases and J by 5 bases. Germline V gives CDR1 SEHNR, CDR2 FQNEAQ (reference sequence). CDR3 sequence (DNA): TGTGCCAGCAGCCGAGCGGGAGGGCCGACCAACGAGCAGTACTTC. It translates to CASSRAGGPTNEQYF.

This clonotype was detected only a few times. This sequence joins TRBV19 and TRBJ2-1; 11 bases are shared with TRBD2. Losses at the gene ends were 7 bases for V and 4 bases for J; bases not matched to a gene: 3. In germline, CDR1 is LNHDA, CDR2 SQIVND (reference sequence). CDR3 size: 14 residues. CDR3 protein: CASKIAGGYNEQFF. DNA of the CDR3: TGTGCCAGTAAGATAGCGGGGGGGTACAATGAGCAGTTCTTC.

V is TRBV20-1 and J is TRBJ2-1; 9 bases match TRBD1. The CDR3 runs to 14 residues. The trim removed 4 bases at V and 6 bases at J, leaving 7 bases unmatched. Germline assignment: CDR1 DFQATT and CDR2 SNEGSKA (reference sequence). The CDR3 nucleotides read TGCAGTGCTATCCGTACGGGACAGGGCAATGAGCAGTTCTTC. It codes for CSAIRTGQGNEQFF.

Ten or more counts support this clonotype. The chain joins TRBV6-5 to TRBJ2-3; TRBD1 matches at 8 bases. CDR1 and CDR2 (germline): MNHEY, SVGAGI. Trimming cost V 4 bases and J 1 base; bases outside gene matches: 1. This CDR3 comprises 14 residues. The CDR3 region is CASSWGQGTDTQYF. The CDR3 DNA follows: TGTGCCAGCAGTTGGGGACAGGGCACAGATACGCAGTATTTT.

This chain links TRBV3-1 with TRBJ2-7; 7 positions match TRBD1. The CDR3 consists of 13 residues. V dropped 6 bases and J dropped 6; count of bases not matched to a gene: 8. Looked up from germline, CDR1 is LGHDT and CDR2 is YNNKEL (reference sequence). The CDR3 DNA sequence: TGTGCCAGCAGGGAGACAGGGTCTGGCGAGCAGTACTTC. Translated: CASRETGSGEQYF.

The chain joins TRBV6-1 to TRBJ1-2; D not resolved. Trimming shortened V by 5 bases and J by 4 bases, and 17 bases separated the two germline ends. CDR1 MNHNS and CDR2 SASEGT come from the germline V gene. This CDR3 has 15 residues. As DNA, the CDR3 is TGTGCCAGCAGTCAAAACTTGGATCAAGGCTATGGCTACACCTTC. Its protein product is CASSQNLDQGYGYTF.

This clonotype was detected many times. The V and J genes are TRBV7-2 and TRBJ2-7; D gene uncertain. Deletions cut 0 bases from V and 2 bases from J, with 8 bases between. This CDR3 is 14 amino acids long. Germline V CDR1 and CDR2: SGHTA, FQGNSA. The chain's CDR3 is CASSLASSAYEQYF. CDR3 DNA: TGTGCCAGCAGCTTAGCGAGCTCCGCCTACGAGCAGTACTTC.

This clonotype came up a few times. The V gene is TRBV11-2, the J gene TRBJ2-7; maybe TRBD1 (5 bases). This CDR3 contains 17 residues. From germline, CDR1 is SGHAT and CDR2 FQNNGV. V shed 2 bases and J shed 2 bases, with 19 bases lying between them. Here the CDR3 reads CASSLTAGLTKTYEQYF. As DNA, the CDR3 is TGTGCCAGCAGCTTAACGGCAGGGTTAACAAAAACCTACGAGCAGTACTTC.

Regarding this clonotype: The junction departs from the called germline gene at one end, perhaps through a read error. The genes are TRBV20-1 and TRBJ2-5; D possibly uses TRBD1 or TRBD2 (5 bases each). CDR3 length: 15 residues. The germline CDR1 and CDR2 sequences are DFQATT and SNEGSKA (reference sequence). The CDR3: CSARGATPGGETQYF. The CDR3 DNA is TGCAGTGCCAGAGGGGCTACCCCCGGCGGGGAGACCCAGTACTTC.

This clonotype was seen at least ten times. Germline is not matched at one junction end, which may reflect a read error. In DNA, the CDR3 is TGTGCCAGCAGCCTAAGCGGGAGCTCCTACAATGAGCAGTTCTTC. It specifies CASSLSGSSYNEQFF. The chain uses TRBV5-1 and TRBJ2-1; 8 nucleotides match TRBD2. Germline values: CDR1 SGHRS, CDR2 YFSETQ. The CDR3 extends over 15 amino acids.

The V and J genes are TRBV29-1 and TRBJ1-1; 9 nucleotides agree with TRBD1. The length of the CDR3 is 12 residues. Germline values: CDR1 SQVTM, CDR2 ANQGSEA. J gave up 12 bases and V 6 bases, and 11 bases lay outside the gene matches. The CDR3 spells CSVDPGQGQTFF. DNA for the CDR3: TGCAGCGTCGACCCGGGACAGGGTCAGACTTTCTTT.

This clonotype was counted a few times. The chain carries TRBV21-1 and TRBJ2-1; TRBD2, as called in the table, went unchecked against the DNA. TRBV21-1 has pseudogene status. This CDR3 contains 17 residues. The CDR3: CASSKVAGGPVYNEQFF. CDR3 coding DNA: TGTGCCAGCAGCAAAGTCGCGGGAGGGCCGGTTTACAATGAGCAGTTCTTC.

CDR3 sequence reads: CASSHRTGNTEAFF. For the CDR3, the DNA is TGTGCCAGCAGTCACCGAACAGGAAACACTGAAGCTTTCTTT. The V gene is TRBV7-9, the J gene TRBJ1-1; possibly TRBD1 for D (5 bases). Germline CDR1 reads SEHNR; CDR2 reads FQNEAQ (reference sequence). Trimming removed 6 bases at V and 2 bases at J, with 13 bases between. CDR3 length: 14 amino acids.

The chain has TRBV7-4 and TRBJ2-7; D gene uncertain. V was clipped by 5 bases and J by 1 base, with 12 bases between them. CDR1 and CDR2 from the germline V gene are SGHVT and SQSDAQ. CDR3 size: 14 residues. The CDR3 DNA follows: TGTGCCAGCAGCCTTTTCACGGTATCCTACGAGCAGTACTTC. Amino acids: CASSLFTVSYEQYF.

V and J are TRBV4-3 and TRBJ1-1; 9 bases match TRBD1. Unmatched junction bases numbered 17, after V lost 2 bases and J lost 4 bases. Germline-derived CDR1 and CDR2 are LGHNA and YSLEER. The CDR3 length is 19 residues. CDR3 in DNA: TGCGCCAGCAGCCAACCTCCAAACAGGGGGCATGTAGCGAGCACTGAAGCTTTCTTT. Its protein is CASSQPPNRGHVASTEAFF.

This clonotype was seen a few times. J is TRBJ2-7 and V is TRBV29-1; D is tentatively TRBD1 or TRBD2 (5 bases each). In germline, CDR1 is SQVTM, CDR2 ANQGSEA. The CDR3 runs to 12 residues. The V gene lost 4 bases and the J gene lost 5 bases, with 12 bases spanning the gap. In DNA form, the CDR3 reads TGCAGCGTTGCCGGGACCCCGAACGAGCAGTACTTC. This translates into CSVAGTPNEQYF.

This clonotype was found many times. The chain's CDR3 is CSARLAYNEQFF. CDR3 coding DNA: TGCAGTGCTAGACTAGCTTACAATGAGCAGTTCTTC. V is TRBV20-1 and J is TRBJ2-1; perhaps TRBD2 as D (5 bases). Trimming pared 2 bases from V and 4 bases from J, leaving 6 bases between. This CDR3 spans 12 amino acids. Germline values: CDR1 DFQATT, CDR2 SNEGSKA (reference sequence).

As to this clonotype: Mismatch with germline at one junction end may stem from a read error. The chain links TRBV15 to TRBJ2-4; 15 positions match TRBD2. The CDR3 length is 12 residues. The germline V gene has CDR1 LNHNV and CDR2 YYDKDF (reference sequence). CDR3 region: CATSRGTSGGAF. CDR3 bases: TGTGCCACCAGCAGAGGGACTAGCGGGGGGGCCTTC.